This TCR beta chain stems from a study of cytomegalovirus exposure and HLA in healthy donors. As regards this clone: What it recognizes is unknown.

Study results and limitations: Presence/absence analyses assumed roughly uniform sequencing depth across donors, which may not hold. In vitro experiments confirmed that three CMV-associated chains were specific for CMV antigens.

The study ran its PCR with 60 Vbeta and 13 Jbeta primers. Here immunoSEQ multiplex PCR was the method, and the copy in TCRdb shows in-frame clones only, minus some. The profile shows under 150,000 clones, around four fifths of them singletons. The receptor was derived from a human donor in good health. Specimen: PBMCs.

The CDR3 here is CASSQERTNSDTQYF. CDR3 bases: TGTGCCAGCAGCCAAGAGCGGACAAATTCAGATACGCAGTATTTT. The chain joins TRBV4-2 to TRBJ2-3; possibly TRBD1 for D (5 bases). Germline-derived CDR1 and CDR2 are LGHNA and YNFKEQ. This CDR3 region has 15 residues. V dropped 0 bases and J dropped 4 bases, with 11 bases sitting between them.